What follows are 19 T cell receptor beta chains derived from one specimen sequenced in a study of tumor and adjacent non-tumor tissue in lung cancer. Three rounds of nested PCR, following a modified ARM-PCR protocol, produced the TCRbeta library. One entry per CDR3 protein results from TCRdb running MiXCR on the multiplex PCR reads. The table lists about 120,000 distinct CDR3 sequences, approximately 84% of them singletons. No cell sorting was done before RNA was extracted from the tissue. The specimen sequenced was lung tumor tissue. The receptors shown here come from a man aged 65-85 years with non-small cell lung cancer.

Worth noting for this clonotype: At one end the junction does not follow the germline gene, possibly because of a read error. V is TRBV5-1 and J is TRBJ2-1; 9 bases are shared with TRBD2. The germline V gene encodes CDR1 SGHRS and CDR2 YFSETQ. The CDR3 runs 15 residues. The CDR3 DNA follows: TGCGCCATCAGCTTGTCGGGACTAGCAGGCGATAAGCAGTTCTTC. Protein sequence: CAISLSGLAGDKQFF.

The chain recombines TRBV29-1 with TRBJ2-1; TRBD2 matches 8 bases. The J call is doubtful: the DNA matches TRBJ2-7 better. This CDR3 is built from 17 residues. Germline CDR1 reads SQVTM; CDR2 reads ANQGSEA. The CDR3 region has the DNA TGCAGCGCCCTTGGGTCGAGCGGGAGCAGATCCTGCAATGAGCAGTACTTC. Protein sequence: CSALGSSGSRSCNEQYF.

On this clonotype itself: At one end, the junction sequence differs from germline, possibly due to a read error. The rearrangement uses TRBV10-3 and TRBJ2-1; possible D gene TRBD2, 6 bases. The CDR3 covers 15 residues. Per germline, CDR1 ENHRY and CDR2 SYGVKD. CDR3 residues: CAINEYRDSYNEPFF. The CDR3 nucleotides read TGTGCCATCAATGAGTACCGGGACTCCTACAATGAGCCGTTCTTC.

V gene TRBV29-1 combines with J gene TRBJ2-1; 7 bases are shared with TRBD2. The CDR3 length is 12 residues. In germline, CDR1 is SQVTM, CDR2 ANQGSEA. Unmatched junction bases numbered 6, after V lost 4 bases and J lost 9 bases. CDR3 sequence (DNA): TGCAGCGTTGGGCGGGACTATATTGAGCAGTTCTTC. Protein: CSVGRDYIEQFF.

V and J are TRBV4-1 and TRBJ2-2; 7 bases map to TRBD1. The V gene's germline CDR1 is MGHRA and CDR2 YSYEKL. V was clipped by 7 bases and J by 0 bases; unmatched bases: 17. The CDR3 is 19 amino acids. The CDR3 protein is CASKPSGIRGHPNTGELFF. DNA for the CDR3: TGCGCCAGCAAGCCAAGCGGAATAAGGGGGCATCCGAACACCGGGGAGCTGTTTTTT.

CDR3 sequence: CASSRPGAGVGSGNTIYF. CDR3 nucleotides: TGTGCCAGCAGTCGTCCCGGGGCAGGGGTCGGATCTGGAAACACCATATATTTT. V gene TRBV12-3 or TRBV12-4 combines with J gene TRBJ1-3; TRBD1 might be the D (6 bases). Trimming took off 5 bases at V and 1 base at J, with 21 bases between the two ends. The CDR3 is 18 amino acids.

This sequence joins TRBV5-5 and TRBJ1-1; TRBD1 is a possible D gene (6 bases). CDR1 SGHKS and CDR2 YYEKEE come from the germline V gene (reference sequence). There are 18 residues in the CDR3. Between the trimmed V and J ends, which lost 5 bases and 7 bases, there was a span of 30 bases. Written as DNA, the CDR3 is TGTGCCAGCAGTTACAAGCCGGGACACGGGGCGGCTATTATTGAAGCTTTCTTT. Amino acid sequence: CASSYKPGHGAAIIEAFF.

Details on this clonotype: A read error may be the cause here, since a much bigger clone is one base away. The CDR3 here is CVSSPGSTSSYEQYF. The CDR3 bases are TGTGTCAGCAGTCCCGGTAGCACCAGCTCCTACGAGCAGTACTTC. This chain links TRBV28 with TRBJ2-7; D not certain. The germline gives CDR1 MDHEN, CDR2 SYDVKM. The CDR3 covers 15 residues.

As to this clonotype: One end of the junction fails to match germline, which may point to a read error. The chain combines TRBV11-2 with TRBJ2-3; D is ambiguous. The CDR3 extends over 13 amino acids. Germline values: CDR1 SGHAT, CDR2 FQNNGV. This CDR3 is CTTSGRSTDTQYF. The CDR3 nucleotides are TGTACCACGTCTGGTCGGAGCACAGATACGCAATACTTT.

This clonotype was found once. A read error is likely, as this CDR3 ends without the conserved phenylalanine or tryptophan. V is TRBV4-1 and J is TRBJ2-5; D remains ambiguous. The CDR3 has 12 amino acids. Germline V gives CDR1 MGHRA, CDR2 YSYEKL. The CDR3, as DNA: TGCACCAGCAGTCACCCCCAAGAGACCCAGTACCTC. Translated, it gives CTSSHPQETQYL.

Remarks on this clonotype: This may come from a read error, since a much larger clone is one base off. The chain carries TRBV25-1 and TRBJ1-2; the D gene is possibly TRBD1 (5 bases). CDR3 length: 18 amino acids. Trimming cost V 2 bases and J 4 bases, with 23 bases left between them. Germline V gives CDR1 MGHDK, CDR2 SYGVNS. The CDR3, as DNA: TGTGCCAGCAGTGAAAAGGTGGAGGGGTCAAGGGTATTCTATGGCTACACCTTC. Protein: CASSEKVEGSRVFYGYTF.

A single count supports this clonotype. This chain joins TRBV29-1 and TRBJ2-1; 9 bases are shared with TRBD2. The V and J ends lost 5 bases and 9 bases, in that order; junction bases with no gene match: 14. The CDR3 is made up of 15 amino acids. Germline V gives CDR1 SQVTM, CDR2 ANQGSEA. The CDR3: CSVKSPGGRALEQFF. For the CDR3, the DNA is TGCAGCGTTAAATCCCCTGGCGGGAGGGCCCTTGAGCAGTTCTTC.

Comments on this clonotype: A much larger clone lies a single base off, so this may be a read error. This rearrangement joins TRBV7-3 to TRBJ1-1; the D is unclear. The ends were cut back, 6 bases at V and 0 bases at J, with 8 bases in the middle. CDR1 SGHTA and CDR2 FQGTGA come from the germline V gene. There are 13 residues in the CDR3. DNA of the CDR3: TGTGCCAGCAGGGTAGGGTTGAACACTGAAGCTTTCTTT. Its protein is CASRVGLNTEAFF.

Details on this clonotype: A much larger clonotype is one base distant, so this may be a read error. The CDR3 end shows no conserved phenylalanine or tryptophan, and so a read error is likely. This rearrangement joins TRBV30 to TRBJ2-5, with 11 nucleotides matching TRBD2. V lost 0 bases, J lost 3 bases, and 3 bases stayed unmatched. CDR3 length: 15 residues. CDR1 is GTSNPN, CDR2 SVGIG, per germline (reference sequence). CDR3 sequence: CAWSVKGLAEETQYI. In DNA, the CDR3 is TGTGCCTGGAGTGTAAAGGGACTAGCGGAAGAGACCCAGTACATC.

Comment on this clonotype: An end of the junction does not agree with germline; a read error may underlie this. V usage is TRBV6-2 or TRBV6-3 and J usage is TRBJ2-1, with D uncertain. The CDR3 loop spans 13 amino acids. The germline gives CDR1 MNHEY, CDR2 SVGEGT. CDR3 DNA sequence: TGTGCGAGCAACAGAGGCAGTTACAATGGGCAGTTCTTC. Its translation: CASNRGSYNGQFF.

This rearrangement joins TRBV6-2 or TRBV6-3 to TRBJ2-1; D is unresolved. V was pared by 7 bases and J by 12 bases, with 19 bases between. Germline V CDR1 and CDR2: MNHEY, SVGEGT. The CDR3 runs to 13 residues. CDR3 in amino acids: CASNRGGCNSQFF. The CDR3 DNA sequence: TGTGCCAGCAACAGAGGCGGTTGCAATTCGCAGTTCTTC.

The V gene is TRBV11-2, the J gene TRBJ2-3; TRBD1 is a possible D gene (6 bases). Per germline, CDR1 SGHAT and CDR2 FQNNGV. The CDR3 is made up of 14 amino acids. The V gene lost 6 bases and the J gene lost 7 bases, with 17 bases spanning the gap. The CDR3 is CASRSQGFSHTQYF. The CDR3 DNA sequence: TGTGCCAGCAGATCACAGGGCTTCTCACATACGCAGTATTTT.

The chain employs TRBV12-3 or TRBV12-4 and TRBJ2-5; 9 positions match TRBD2. There are 20 residues in the CDR3. The J segment lost 5 bases and the V segment lost 6 bases, leaving 25 bases of the junction unmatched. For the CDR3, the DNA is TGTGCCAGCAGAAAAAGCGAGCACACGACTAGCGGACTTCCCCAGGAGACCCAGTACTTC. It is translated as CASRKSEHTTSGLPQETQYF.

With regard to this clonotype: Compared with germline, one end of the junction differs, possibly owing to a read error. This chain connects TRBV5-1 to TRBJ2-3, with 7 bases aligning to TRBD2. The CDR3 is made up of 15 amino acids. Germline V CDR1 and CDR2: SGHRS, YFSETQ. The CDR3 bases are TGCGCCAGCAGCACCAGCGGGGTGAGCATAGATACACAGTATTTT. It specifies CASSTSGVSIDTQYF.